This T cell receptor beta chain came from a study of Graves' ophthalmopathy and Graves' hyperthyroidism. Amplification of the TCR beta CDR3 regions used RNA transcripts (as template). Second-round multiplex PCR followed a first-round RT-PCR using HTBI primers. Each CDR3 protein gets one entry after TCRdb re-called the multiplex PCR reads with MiXCR. The repertoire includes a few hundred thousand distinct CDR3 sequences, roughly 15% of them detected once, and about 2.4% sits in the top ten. This clonotype was recorded a few times. The CDR3 runs to 15 residues. Trimming removed 3 bases at V and 4 bases at J, with 14 bases between. Germline CDR1 reads SGHRS; CDR2 reads YFSETQ.

V and J are TRBV5-1 and TRBJ1-3; D is undetermined. The TCR comes from an adult woman with stable Graves' hyperthyroidism. The sample consisted of peripheral blood. The CDR3 DNA is TGCGCCAGCAGCTCGGAGGAGGCGGAAGGAAACACCATATATTTT. Translation: CASSSEEAEGNTIYF.